The 31 T cell receptor beta chains listed next were all sequenced from one sample in a study of T cells in localized non-small cell lung cancer. Some clones are missing from TCRdb's copy, which holds only in-frame ones; the method was immunoSEQ multiplex PCR. The sample has about 1,500 clones, about a third seen once. Specimen: normal lung tissue next to the tumor, collected before any cancer treatment. These TCRs come from a male donor older than 55 with stage II squamous cell lung carcinoma.

Within the sample, this clone is large. The genes are TRBV28 and TRBJ2-3; D not certain. This CDR3 has 12 amino acids. V was pared by 6 bases and J by 0 bases, with 4 bases between. Germline assignment: CDR1 MDHEN and CDR2 SYDVKM. The CDR3, as DNA: TGTGCCAGCAGCCCTAGCACAGATACGCAGTATTTT. This gives the protein CASSPSTDTQYF.

By sample fraction, this clone is large. CDR3 protein: CSVGTGAGQPQHF. CDR3 nucleotides: TGCAGCGTTGGTACAGGGGCAGGTCAGCCCCAGCATTTT. The chain is built from TRBV29-1 and TRBJ1-5, with 7 bases identical to TRBD1. The length of the CDR3 is 13 residues. The V segment lost 4 bases and the J segment 6 bases; nucleotides outside the gene matches: 6. CDR1 SQVTM and CDR2 ANQGSEA come from the germline V gene.

The rearrangement links TRBV6-8 to TRBJ2-6; D might be TRBD2 (7 bases). The CDR3 has 15 residues. V lost 9 bases to trimming and J lost 4 bases, with 16 bases between them. The germline CDR1 and CDR2 sequences are MNHGY and SAAAGT. The CDR3 region is CASSRRGRGANVLTF. In nucleotides, the CDR3 is TGTGCCAGTTCCCGGCGGGGGCGAGGGGCCAACGTCCTGACTTTC.

V and J are TRBV28 and TRBJ1-2; 7 nucleotides line up with TRBD1. Germline trimming cut 6 bases from V and 3 bases from J; bases unmatched to any gene: 10. This CDR3 has 15 residues. CDR1 and CDR2 from the germline V gene are MDHEN and SYDVKM. This CDR3 is CASSYKDRAYYGYTF. The CDR3 coding sequence is TGTGCCAGCAGCTATAAAGACAGGGCGTACTATGGCTACACCTTC.

The rearrangement links TRBV7-7 to TRBJ2-6; D is unresolved. The CDR3 is 18 amino acids. V was shortened by 7 bases and J by 5 bases, with 24 bases between the two germline ends. Looked up from germline, CDR1 is SSHAT and CDR2 is FNYEAQ (reference sequence). CDR3 coding DNA: TGTGCCAGCAAGACGCCGCGGAGTACACAAAGTCGGGCCAACGTCCTGACTTTC. It is translated as CASKTPRSTQSRANVLTF.

This clone was observed a handful of times. The chain recombines TRBV6-8 with TRBJ1-4; D remains unclear. Germline CDR1 and CDR2: MNHGY and SAAAGT. The CDR3 totals 14 residues. Trimming shortened V by 4 bases and J by 6 bases, and 12 bases separated the two germline ends. CDR3 sequence: CASSSETRDEKLFF. CDR3 sequence (DNA): TGTGCCAGCAGTTCTGAGACAAGGGATGAAAAACTGTTTTTT.

The chain links TRBV6-8 to TRBJ2-2; 16 bases fit TRBD2. The J segment lost 4 bases and the V segment lost 4 bases, leaving 6 bases of the junction unmatched. Looked up from germline, CDR1 is MNHGY and CDR2 is SAAAGT. This CDR3 spans 18 amino acids. CDR3 protein: CASSSGLAGGVSTGELFF. CDR3 in DNA: TGTGCCAGCAGTTCGGGACTAGCGGGAGGGGTCTCCACCGGGGAGCTGTTTTTT.

The chain has TRBV19 and TRBJ2-7, with D perhaps TRBD1 (8 bases). Germline V gene data show CDR1 as LNHDA and CDR2 as SQIVND (reference sequence). The CDR3 totals 14 residues. V lost 6 bases and J 4 bases, leaving 16 bases between the germline ends. The chain's CDR3 is CASSLQGEGYEQYF. In DNA form, the CDR3 reads TGTGCCAGTAGCCTACAGGGGGAGGGGTACGAGCAGTACTTC.

This clone came up a few times. The rearrangement uses TRBV19 and TRBJ2-7; D ambiguous. CDR1 is LNHDA, CDR2 SQIVND, per germline (reference sequence). This CDR3 is 14 amino acids long. The V gene lost 5 bases and the J gene lost 3 bases, with 14 bases spanning the gap. DNA of the CDR3: TGTGCCAGTAGTGTTTCGAGCCGCCGCTACGAGCAGTACTTC. This codes for CASSVSSRRYEQYF.

By sample share, this clone is medium-sized. The chain combines TRBV9 with TRBJ1-2; 7 nucleotides align to TRBD1. There are 14 residues in the CDR3. Germline trimming cut 5 bases from V and 4 bases from J; bases unmatched to any gene: 8. Germline V gene lookup returns CDR1 SGDLS and CDR2 YYNGEE. CDR3 region: CASSVGTASYGYTF. The DNA of the CDR3 is TGTGCCAGCAGTGTTGGGACAGCTTCCTATGGCTACACCTTC.

The sample holds a few counts of this clone. This sequence joins TRBV11-3 and TRBJ1-1; possibly TRBD1 for D (6 bases). CDR3 length equals 14 residues. Germline-derived CDR1 and CDR2 are SGHNT and YENEEA. V lost 5 bases and J lost 4, with 14 bases in between. CDR3 DNA sequence: TGTGCCAGCAGCCACAGGGTTGGTGGCACTGAAGCTTTCTTT. Its translation is CASSHRVGGTEAFF. The whole variable domain, remainder taken from reference TRBV11-3 and TRBJ1-1, is EAGVVQSPRYKIIEKKQPVAFWCNPISGHNTLYWYLQNLGQGPELLIRYENEEAVDDSQLPKDRFSAERLKGVDSTLKIQPAELGDSAVYLCASSHRVGGTEAFFGQGTRLTVV.

V is TRBV4-1 and J is TRBJ2-4; 7 positions match TRBD2. The CDR3 is 15 amino acids. The J segment lost 4 bases and the V segment lost 0 bases, leaving 3 bases of the junction unmatched. CDR1 MGHRA and CDR2 YSYEKL come from the germline V gene. CDR3 sequence (DNA): TGCGCCAGCAGCCAAGATTCGGGAGGAAAAAACATTCAGTACTTC. Amino acids: CASSQDSGGKNIQYF.

This chain uses TRBV28 with TRBJ1-4, with a possible D match to TRBD1 (5 bases). The CDR3 is 18 residues long. The germline CDR1 and CDR2 sequences are MDHEN and SYDVKM. V lost 5 bases to trimming and J lost 4 bases, with 23 bases between them. CDR3 protein: CASSIPGRLGVGNEKLFF. CDR3 nucleotide sequence: TGTGCCAGCAGTATACCGGGACGGCTGGGGGTCGGTAATGAAAAACTGTTTTTT.

Details on this clone: Mismatch with germline at one junction end may stem from a read error. The chain couples TRBV6-1 to TRBJ2-5, with D unresolved. Looked up from germline, CDR1 is MNHNS and CDR2 is SASEGT. The CDR3 sequence is 17 residues long. The CDR3 DNA sequence: TGTGCCAGCAGTGAAGAAGGCCTAGATACCTTCCAAGAGATCCAGTACTTC. Amino acids: CASSEEGLDTFQEIQYF.

V is TRBV28 and J is TRBJ2-7; D is unresolved. CDR1 and CDR2 (germline): MDHEN, SYDVKM. The CDR3 length is 12 residues. V dropped 5 bases and J dropped 1 base, with 6 bases sitting between them. The CDR3 DNA sequence: TGTGCCAGCAGTCCACAGTCCTACGAGCAGTACTTC. This codes for CASSPQSYEQYF.

This clone was seen more than once but under ten times. The rearrangement uses TRBV11-3 and TRBJ2-5; 11 positions match TRBD1. Germline CDR1 and CDR2: SGHNT and YENEEA. The J segment lost 5 bases and the V segment lost 5 bases, leaving 7 bases of the junction unmatched. This CDR3 has 15 residues. Here the CDR3 reads CASSLGQGAWETQYF. The DNA for the CDR3 is TGTGCCAGCAGCCTTGGACAGGGGGCATGGGAGACCCAGTACTTC.

The chain uses TRBV19 and TRBJ2-2; TRBD2 agrees at 8 bases. CDR1 and CDR2 (germline): LNHDA, SQIVND (reference sequence). This CDR3 has 16 residues. V shed 5 bases, J shed 4 bases, and the junction held 9 bases outside the gene matches. The CDR3 spells CASSDQTSAGTGELFF. CDR3 in DNA: TGTGCCAGTAGTGACCAGACTAGCGCGGGCACCGGGGAGCTGTTTTTT.

The count of this clone is one. CDR3 residues: CASSPPNLAAYNEQFF. CDR3 bases: TGTGCCAGCTCACCACCAAACCTAGCCGCCTACAATGAGCAGTTCTTC. This chain links TRBV18 with TRBJ2-1, with a tentative D call TRBD2 (5 bases). This CDR3 contains 16 residues. Trimming took off 0 bases at V and 2 bases at J, with 11 bases between the two ends. Germline V gene data show CDR1 as KGHSH and CDR2 as LQKENI. Supplemented by reference TRBV18 and TRBJ2-1, the full variable domain reads NAGVMQNPRHLVRRRGQEARLRCSPMKGHSHVYWYRQLPEEGLKFMVYLQKENIIDESGMPKERFSAEFPKEGPSILRIQQVVRGDSAAYFCASSPPNLAAYNEQFFGPGTRLTVL.

This clone was seen a few times. This rearrangement joins TRBV6-8 to TRBJ2-7; the D gene is possibly TRBD2 (7 bases). CDR3 length: 15 residues. V shed 0 bases and J shed 4 bases, with 13 bases lying between them. CDR1 MNHGY and CDR2 SAAAGT come from the germline V gene. In nucleotides, the CDR3 is TGTGCCAGCAGTTACTCGAGGGGGGGTCCTTACGAGCAGTACTTC. Translated: CASSYSRGGPYEQYF.

V usage is TRBV29-1 and J usage is TRBJ2-4; D perhaps matches TRBD1 (5 bases). Germline values: CDR1 SQVTM, CDR2 ANQGSEA. CDR3 length equals 13 residues. The germline V and J ends were trimmed by 3 bases and 7 bases, with 13 bases remaining between them. The CDR3 here is CSVEGQDPNIQYF. CDR3 in DNA: TGCAGCGTTGAGGGGCAAGACCCGAACATTCAGTACTTC.

By sample fraction, this clone is medium-sized. The chain uses TRBV6-8 and TRBJ1-2, with 9 bases aligning to TRBD1. This CDR3 contains 14 residues. CDR1 and CDR2 (germline): MNHGY, SAAAGT. Unmatched junction bases numbered 12, after V lost 10 bases and J lost 6 bases. The CDR3 is CATMTGGKFDGYTF. The CDR3 DNA follows: TGTGCCACCATGACAGGGGGTAAATTCGATGGCTACACCTTC.

This clone is categorized as medium-sized. The V gene is TRBV6-8, the J gene TRBJ1-5, with a tentative D call TRBD1 (5 bases). Trimming took off 6 bases at V and 0 bases at J, with 9 bases between the two ends. CDR1 is MNHGY and CDR2 is SAAAGT in the germline V gene. The CDR3 totals 14 residues. The CDR3 reads CASRTTGSNQPQHF. CDR3 nucleotides: TGTGCCAGCAGAACAACAGGTAGCAATCAGCCCCAGCATTTT.

This clone showed up just a few times. This chain links TRBV11-3 with TRBJ2-3, with TRBD2 identical over 11 bases. The CDR3 totals 15 residues. The V and J ends lost 8 bases and 3 bases, in that order; junction bases with no gene match: 7. CDR1 and CDR2 from the germline V gene are SGHNT and YENEEA. CDR3: CASHTGTSGTDTQYF. CDR3 sequence (DNA): TGTGCCAGCCACACCGGGACTAGCGGAACAGATACGCAGTATTTT. The whole variable domain, filled in from reference TRBV11-3 and TRBJ2-3, reads EAGVVQSPRYKIIEKKQPVAFWCNPISGHNTLYWYLQNLGQGPELLIRYENEEAVDDSQLPKDRFSAERLKGVDSTLKIQPAELGDSAVYLCASHTGTSGTDTQYFGPGTRLTVL.

This chain connects TRBV9 to TRBJ2-3; 12 bases fit TRBD2. Germline V gives CDR1 SGDLS, CDR2 YYNGEE. Germline trimming cut 3 bases from V and 3 bases from J; bases unmatched to any gene: 2. This CDR3 region has 15 residues. CDR3 coding DNA: TGTGCCAGCAGCGGAGGACTAGCGGGAACAGATACGCAGTATTTT. Its protein product is CASSGGLAGTDTQYF.

This clone counts as medium-sized. V gene TRBV11-3 combines with J gene TRBJ2-3, with 8 bases lining up with TRBD2. Germline V gene data show CDR1 as SGHNT and CDR2 as YENEEA. V was pared by 3 bases and J by 1 base, with 3 bases of the junction left unmatched. The CDR3 spans 15 residues. CDR3 DNA: TGTGCCAGCAGCTTCTCAGCGGGAGGCACAGATACGCAGTATTTT. Amino acids: CASSFSAGGTDTQYF.

The chain is built from TRBV6-8 and TRBJ2-3; a weak D match, TRBD2 (5 bases). The V gene's germline CDR1 is MNHGY and CDR2 SAAAGT. CDR3 length equals 14 residues. The V gene lost 2 bases and the J gene lost 1 base, with 7 bases spanning the gap. DNA of the CDR3: TGTGCCAGCAGTTACGCGGGTCGCACAGATACGCAGTATTTT. Translating it yields CASSYAGRTDTQYF.

The chain uses TRBV19 and TRBJ2-7; tentative D call: TRBD1 (6 bases). V lost 6 bases to trimming and J lost 1 base, with 13 bases between them. The CDR3 runs to 14 residues. Germline CDR1 LNHDA, CDR2 SQIVND (reference sequence). CDR3 nucleotides: TGTGCCAGTAGCCGGGACACCGGATCCTACGAGCAGTACTTC. Its translation: CASSRDTGSYEQYF.

By share of the sample, this clone is medium-sized. The rearrangement uses TRBV23-1 and TRBJ1-1; tentatively, D is TRBD1 (6 bases). TRBV23-1 counts as an open reading frame of uncertain function. Trimming cost V 6 bases and J 6 bases, with 29 bases left between them. This CDR3 has 18 residues. As DNA, the CDR3 is TGCGCCAGCAGCCAAGATCTGGGGGGGGGCGCTTTCCATTCTGAAGCTTTCTTT. Translated, it gives CASSQDLGGGAFHSEAFF.

Worth noting for this clone: At one boundary the junction diverges from the germline segment, which might be a read error. This chain joins TRBV11-3 and TRBJ2-6; 7 nucleotides line up with TRBD1. CDR3 length equals 18 residues. Germline-derived CDR1 and CDR2 are SGHNT and YENEEA. CDR3 loop: CASSFYRGFSSGANVLTF. CDR3 bases: TGTGCTAGCAGCTTCTACAGGGGTTTTAGCTCTGGGGCCAACGTCCTGACTTTC. Looking up the rest from reference TRBV11-3 and TRBJ2-6 gives the full variable domain: EAGVVQSPRYKIIEKKQPVAFWCNPISGHNTLYWYLQNLGQGPELLIRYENEEAVDDSQLPKDRFSAERLKGVDSTLKIQPAELGDSAVYLCASSFYRGFSSGANVLTFGAGSRLTVL.

The rearrangement uses TRBV28 and TRBJ1-4; 7 bases line up with TRBD1. Germline V CDR1 and CDR2: MDHEN, SYDVKM. V was clipped by 6 bases and J by 2 bases; unmatched bases: 9. There are 16 residues in the CDR3. The CDR3 sequence is CASSSTDRATNEKLFF. CDR3 in DNA: TGTGCCAGCAGCTCCACAGACAGGGCCACTAATGAAAAACTGTTTTTT. Full variable domain (rest looked up from reference TRBV28 and TRBJ1-4): DVKVTQSSRYLVKRTGEKVFLECVQDMDHENMFWYRQDPGLGLRLIYFSYDVKMKEKGDIPEGYSVSREKKERFSLILESASTNQTSMYLCASSSTDRATNEKLFFGSGTQLSVL.

This sequence joins TRBV6-8 and TRBJ2-3; 8 bases agree with TRBD2. V gave up 10 bases and J gave up 1 base; unmatched junction bases: 7. The CDR3 runs 14 residues. Germline V lookup: CDR1 MNHGY, CDR2 SAAAGT. CDR3 nucleotide sequence: TGTGCCACCCAGCGGCGGGAGGGCACAGATACGCAGTATTTT. Amino acids: CATQRREGTDTQYF.